The clone carrying this T cell receptor beta chain was found many times. Antigen: not known. The CDR3 has 15 residues. Germline assignment: CDR1 LGHNA and CDR2 YSLEER. Deletions cut 0 bases from V and 3 bases from J, with 8 bases between. These data belong to a study of CD8 T cells in ankylosing spondylitis. General study points: Researchers report that disease-linked clones proved CD8+ and relatively rare in peripheral blood. A TCR beta motif of eight or nine highly homologous variants seemed to mark ankylosing spondylitis blood.

TCRdb reprocessed the 5' RACE reads with MiXCR, giving one entry per CDR3 protein. The data contain 250,000 to 350,000 distinct CDR3 sequences, approximately 8.2% of them singletons. The sequenced sample was blood, either unsorted or a sorted T cell fraction (not recorded which). The clonotype comes from a male donor with ankylosing spondylitis. This chain joins TRBV4-3 and TRBJ2-2; TRBD1 might be the D (5 bases). The CDR3 region is CASSQDRVDTGELFF. Here the CDR3 DNA reads TGCGCCAGCAGCCAAGACAGGGTGGACACCGGGGAGCTGTTTTTT.